This T cell receptor beta chain was sequenced during a study of chemoradiotherapy in HPV16-positive cancers. Using immunoSEQ multiplex PCR, the repertoire was profiled, and TCRdb retains in-frame clones only, with some absent. The sample has 3,500 to 4,500 clones, 85% to 90% seen once. For this clone: Its specificity is not known.

Whole-study findings and limits: For HPV16-positive patients, expanding HPV-responsive T cells associated with longer recurrence-free survival. Non-HPV-specific T cells did not expand in tumors during treatment, whereas candidate HPV-specific clones and E7-related motifs did.

Germline V gene sequence: CDR1 SGHAT, CDR2 FQNNGV. The CDR3 is 16 amino acids. V was clipped by 2 bases and J by 0 bases, with 11 bases between them. The TCR comes from a human donor with HPV-associated anogenital cancer. The chain combines TRBV11-2 with TRBJ2-1; no firm D call. Sample collection occurred from a patient who underwent chemoradiotherapy. CDR3 in amino acids: CASSLLSRASYNEQFF. CDR3 bases: TGTGCCAGCAGCTTACTCTCCCGGGCCTCCTACAATGAGCAGTTCTTC.